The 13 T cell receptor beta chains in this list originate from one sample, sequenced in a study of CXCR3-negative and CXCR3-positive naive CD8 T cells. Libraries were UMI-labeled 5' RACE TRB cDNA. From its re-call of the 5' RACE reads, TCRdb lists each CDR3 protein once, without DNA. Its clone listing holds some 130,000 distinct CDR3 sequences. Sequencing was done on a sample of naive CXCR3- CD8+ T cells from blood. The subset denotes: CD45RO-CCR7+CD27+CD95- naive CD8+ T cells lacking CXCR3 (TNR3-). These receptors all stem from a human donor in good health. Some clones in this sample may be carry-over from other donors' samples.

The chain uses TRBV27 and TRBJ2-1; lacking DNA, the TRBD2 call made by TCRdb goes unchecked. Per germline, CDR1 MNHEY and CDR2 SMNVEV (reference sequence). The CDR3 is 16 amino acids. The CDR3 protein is CASSPDAGGLDNEQFF.

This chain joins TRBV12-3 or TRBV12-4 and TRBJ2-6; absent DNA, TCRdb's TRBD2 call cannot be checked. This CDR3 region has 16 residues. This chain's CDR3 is CASSLLEGTGANVLTF.

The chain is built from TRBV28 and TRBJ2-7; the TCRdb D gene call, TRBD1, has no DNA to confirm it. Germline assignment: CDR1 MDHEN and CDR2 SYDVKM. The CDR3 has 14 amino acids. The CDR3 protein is CASSPGQDSYEQYF.

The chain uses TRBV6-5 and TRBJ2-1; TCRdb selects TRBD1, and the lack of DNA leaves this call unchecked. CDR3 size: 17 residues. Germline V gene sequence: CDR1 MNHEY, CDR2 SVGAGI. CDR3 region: CASSPGQGVFGDNEQFF.

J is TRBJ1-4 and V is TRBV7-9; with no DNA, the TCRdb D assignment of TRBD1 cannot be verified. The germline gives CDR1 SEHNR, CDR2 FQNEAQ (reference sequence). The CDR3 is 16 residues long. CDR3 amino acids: CASRPQGAGTNEKLFF.

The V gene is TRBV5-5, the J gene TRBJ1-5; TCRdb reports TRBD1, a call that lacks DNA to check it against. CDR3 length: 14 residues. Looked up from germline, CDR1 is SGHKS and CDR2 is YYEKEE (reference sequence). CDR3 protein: CASSPTALYQPQHF.

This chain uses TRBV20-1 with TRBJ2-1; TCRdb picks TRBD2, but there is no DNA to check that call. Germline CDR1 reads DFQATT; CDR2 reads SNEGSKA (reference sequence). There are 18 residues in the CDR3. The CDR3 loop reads CSANPGLAGIPPYNEQFF.

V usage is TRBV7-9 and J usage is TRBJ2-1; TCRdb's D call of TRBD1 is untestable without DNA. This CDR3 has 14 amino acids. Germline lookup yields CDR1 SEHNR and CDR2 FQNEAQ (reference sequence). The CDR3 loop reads CASSLAQGGDEQFF.

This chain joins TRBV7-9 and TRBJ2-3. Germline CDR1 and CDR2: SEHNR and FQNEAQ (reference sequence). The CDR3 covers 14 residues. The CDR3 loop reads CASSLAVGFGSQYF.

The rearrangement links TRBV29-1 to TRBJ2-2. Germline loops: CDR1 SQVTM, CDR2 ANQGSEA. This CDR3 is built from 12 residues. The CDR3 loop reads CSVIRATGELFF.

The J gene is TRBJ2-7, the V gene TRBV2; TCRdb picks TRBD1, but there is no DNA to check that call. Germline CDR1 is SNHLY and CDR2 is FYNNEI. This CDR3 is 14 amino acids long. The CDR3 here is CASSDIQGRDEQYF.

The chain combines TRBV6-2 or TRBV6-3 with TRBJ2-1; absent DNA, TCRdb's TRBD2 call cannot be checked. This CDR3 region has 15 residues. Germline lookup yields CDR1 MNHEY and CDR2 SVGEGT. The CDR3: CASSGLAGAYNEQFF.

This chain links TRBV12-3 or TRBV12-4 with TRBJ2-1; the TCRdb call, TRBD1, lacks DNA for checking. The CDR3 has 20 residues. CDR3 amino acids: CASSPPSYRTDTDSYNEQFF.